The text below deals with one T cell receptor (beta chain). This sample is drawn from a study of blood T cell repertoires in COVID-19. Study in general: Sites across the United States, Italy and Spain contributed samples from acute and convalescent COVID-19.

The CDR3 extends over 15 amino acids. Germline CDR1 and CDR2: SGHRS and YFSETQ. V was shortened by 6 bases and J by 6 bases, with 16 bases between the two germline ends. Profiling relied on immunoSEQ multiplex PCR, and the TCRdb table lists in-frame clones only, not all of them. The repertoire holds approximately 60,000 clones, with roughly 82% as singletons. Input material: peripheral blood. This clonotype originated in a woman aged 60-70 years with acute or convalescent COVID-19. V and J are TRBV5-1 and TRBJ1-6, with D maybe TRBD1 (6 bases). CDR3 sequence reads: CASNSLGTTNSPLHF. In DNA form, the CDR3 reads TGCGCCAGCAACTCACTCGGGACAACTAATTCACCCCTCCACTTT.